This T cell receptor beta chain was captured in a study of cytomegalovirus exposure and HLA in healthy donors. V shed 6 bases, J shed 3 bases, and the junction held 6 bases outside the gene matches. Germline loops: CDR1 SNHLY, CDR2 FYNNEI. CDR3 length: 15 amino acids. This clone was recorded only once. Its antigen is still unknown. Study-wide results and limits: In vitro checks showed that a few CMV-associated chains really do target CMV antigens.

Profiling relied on immunoSEQ multiplex PCR, and the TCRdb table lists in-frame clones only, not all of them. Found here are under 300,000 clones, around 90% of them singletons; the top ten hold under 0.4%. The sequence was obtained from a woman aged 18-35 years in good health and CMV-seronegative. Sequencing used PBMCs. J is TRBJ2-2 and V is TRBV2; 8 bases are shared with TRBD2. The CDR3 reads CASRIAGSYTGELFF. In DNA form, the CDR3 reads TGTGCCAGCAGGATAGCGGGGTCCTACACCGGGGAGCTGTTTTTT.